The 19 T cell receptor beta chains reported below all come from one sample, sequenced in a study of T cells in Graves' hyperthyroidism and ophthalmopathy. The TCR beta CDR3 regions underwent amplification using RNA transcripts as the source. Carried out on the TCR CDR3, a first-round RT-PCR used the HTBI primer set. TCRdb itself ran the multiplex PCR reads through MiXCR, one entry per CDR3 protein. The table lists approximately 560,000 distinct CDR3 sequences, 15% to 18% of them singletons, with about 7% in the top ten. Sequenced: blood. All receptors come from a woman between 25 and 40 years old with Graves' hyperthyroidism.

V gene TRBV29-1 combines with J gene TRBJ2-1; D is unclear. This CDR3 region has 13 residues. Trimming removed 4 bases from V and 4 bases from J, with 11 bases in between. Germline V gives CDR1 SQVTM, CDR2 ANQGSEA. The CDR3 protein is CSVGWAGYNEQFF. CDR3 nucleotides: TGCAGCGTTGGATGGGCCGGTTACAATGAGCAGTTCTTC.

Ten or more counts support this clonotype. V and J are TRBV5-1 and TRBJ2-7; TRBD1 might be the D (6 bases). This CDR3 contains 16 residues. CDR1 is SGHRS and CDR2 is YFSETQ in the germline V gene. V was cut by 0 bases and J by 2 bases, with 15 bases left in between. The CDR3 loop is CASSLDAGAIPYEQYF. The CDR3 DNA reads TGCGCCAGCAGCTTGGATGCAGGGGCTATCCCCTACGAGCAGTACTTC.

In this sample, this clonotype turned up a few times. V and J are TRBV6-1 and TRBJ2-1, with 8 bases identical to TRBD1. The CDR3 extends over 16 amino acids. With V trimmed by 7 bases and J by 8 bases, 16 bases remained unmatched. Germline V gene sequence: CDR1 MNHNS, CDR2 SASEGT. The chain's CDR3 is CASMDRVFSGQYEQFF. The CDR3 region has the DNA TGTGCCAGCATGGACAGGGTGTTTTCAGGACAATATGAGCAGTTCTTC.

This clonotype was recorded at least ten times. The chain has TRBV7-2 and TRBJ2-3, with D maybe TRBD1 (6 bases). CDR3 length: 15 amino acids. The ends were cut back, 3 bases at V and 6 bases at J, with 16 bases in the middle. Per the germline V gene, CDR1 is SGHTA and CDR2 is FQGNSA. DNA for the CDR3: TGTGCCAGCAGCTTGGGGGTCCAGAGGGGGGATACGCAGTATTTT. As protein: CASSLGVQRGDTQYF.

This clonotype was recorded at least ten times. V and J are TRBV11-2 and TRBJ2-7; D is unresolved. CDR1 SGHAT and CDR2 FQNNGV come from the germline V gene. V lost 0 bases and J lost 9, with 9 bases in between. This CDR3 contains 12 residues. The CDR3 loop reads CASSLDLALQYF. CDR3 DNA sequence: TGTGCCAGCAGCTTAGATCTGGCGCTGCAGTACTTC. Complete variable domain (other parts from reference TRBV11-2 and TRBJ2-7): EAGVAQSPRYKIIEKRQSVAFWCNPISGHATLYWYQQILGQGPKLLIQFQNNGVVDDSQLPKDRFSAERLKGVDSTLKIQPAKLEDSAVYLCASSLDLALQYFGPGTRLTVT.

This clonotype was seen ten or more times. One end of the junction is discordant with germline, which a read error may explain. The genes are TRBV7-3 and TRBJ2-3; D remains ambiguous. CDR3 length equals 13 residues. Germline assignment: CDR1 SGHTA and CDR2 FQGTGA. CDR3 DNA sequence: TGTGCTAGCAGCTTAACCTCAGGAGATACGCAGTATTTT. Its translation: CASSLTSGDTQYF.

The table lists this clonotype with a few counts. CDR3 sequence: CASRRQDHNTGELFF. DNA of the CDR3: TGTGCCAGCAGACGACAGGATCATAACACCGGGGAGCTGTTTTTT. The J gene is TRBJ2-2, the V gene TRBV14; D might be TRBD1 (6 bases). V lost 6 bases, J lost 2 bases, and 13 bases lay in between. This CDR3 region has 15 residues. CDR1 SGHDN and CDR2 FVKESK come from the germline V gene.

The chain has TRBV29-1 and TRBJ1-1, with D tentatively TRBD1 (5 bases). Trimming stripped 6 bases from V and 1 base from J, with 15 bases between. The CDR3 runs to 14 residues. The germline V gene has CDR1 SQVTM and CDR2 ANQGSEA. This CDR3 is CSVDSGSGNTEAFF. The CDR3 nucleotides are TGCAGCGTCGACAGCGGCAGCGGGAACACTGAAGCTTTCTTT.

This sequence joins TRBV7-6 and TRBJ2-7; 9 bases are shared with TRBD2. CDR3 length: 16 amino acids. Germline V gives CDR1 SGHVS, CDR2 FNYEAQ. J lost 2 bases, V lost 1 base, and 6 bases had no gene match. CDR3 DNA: TGTGCCAGCAGCTTAGGGGCGGGACTAGCAACCTACGAGCAGTACTTC. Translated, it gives CASSLGAGLATYEQYF. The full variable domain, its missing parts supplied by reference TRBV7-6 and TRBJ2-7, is GAGVSQSPRYKVTKRGQDVALRCDPISGHVSLYWYRQALGQGPEFLTYFNYEAQQDKSGLPNDRFSAERPEGSISTLTIQRTEQRDSAMYRCASSLGAGLATYEQYFGPGTRLTVT.

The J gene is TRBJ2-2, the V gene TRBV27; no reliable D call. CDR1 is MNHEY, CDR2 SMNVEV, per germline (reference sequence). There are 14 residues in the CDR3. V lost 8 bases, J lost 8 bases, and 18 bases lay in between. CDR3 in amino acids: CASAVGVVGGELFF. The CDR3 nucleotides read TGTGCCAGCGCAGTCGGAGTCGTCGGTGGGGAGCTGTTTTTT.

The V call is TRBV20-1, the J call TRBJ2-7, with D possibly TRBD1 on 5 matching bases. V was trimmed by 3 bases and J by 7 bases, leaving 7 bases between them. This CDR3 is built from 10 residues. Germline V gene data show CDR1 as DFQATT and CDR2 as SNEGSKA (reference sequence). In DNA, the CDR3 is TGCAGTGCTAGTTCAGGGGAGCAGTACTTC. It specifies CSASSGEQYF.

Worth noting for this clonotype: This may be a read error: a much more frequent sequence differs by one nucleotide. The CDR3 loop reads CASSSNERGEQFF. The CDR3 region has the DNA TGTGCCAGCAGCTCAAATGAGAGGGGCGAGCAGTTCTTC. V usage is TRBV7-3 and J usage is TRBJ2-1, with D perhaps TRBD1 or TRBD2 (5 bases each). Germline V gives CDR1 SGHTA, CDR2 FQGTGA. The CDR3 covers 13 residues. V gave up 4 bases and J gave up 10 bases, with 14 bases separating them.

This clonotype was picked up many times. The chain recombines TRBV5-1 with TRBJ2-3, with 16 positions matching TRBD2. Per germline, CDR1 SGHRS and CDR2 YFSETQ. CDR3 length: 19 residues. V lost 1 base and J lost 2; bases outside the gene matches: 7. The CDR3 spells CASSLPGLAGGPNTDTQYF. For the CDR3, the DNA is TGCGCCAGCAGCTTGCCGGGACTAGCGGGAGGGCCGAACACAGATACGCAGTATTTT.

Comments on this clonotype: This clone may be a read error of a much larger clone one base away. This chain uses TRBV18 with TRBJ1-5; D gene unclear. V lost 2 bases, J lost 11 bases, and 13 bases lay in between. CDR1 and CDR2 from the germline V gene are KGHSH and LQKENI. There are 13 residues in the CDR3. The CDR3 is CASSPIGEQSQHF. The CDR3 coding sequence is TGTGCCAGCTCACCAATTGGGGAACAGTCCCAGCATTTT.

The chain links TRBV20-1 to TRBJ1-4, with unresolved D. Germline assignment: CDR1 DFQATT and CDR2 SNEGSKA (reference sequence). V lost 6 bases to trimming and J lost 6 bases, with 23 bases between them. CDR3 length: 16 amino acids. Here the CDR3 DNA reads TGCAGTGCGAGTCTCTGGGCCCCAAGCGAACATGAAAAACTGTTTTTT. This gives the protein CSASLWAPSEHEKLFF.

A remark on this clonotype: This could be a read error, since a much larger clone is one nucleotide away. The CDR3 DNA reads TGTGCCAACAGCCCCGGGCAATTTTCAGATACGCAGTATTTT. This encodes CANSPGQFSDTQYF. The chain has TRBV7-3 and TRBJ2-3; no reliable D call. This CDR3 is 14 amino acids long. Per germline, CDR1 SGHTA and CDR2 FQGTGA.

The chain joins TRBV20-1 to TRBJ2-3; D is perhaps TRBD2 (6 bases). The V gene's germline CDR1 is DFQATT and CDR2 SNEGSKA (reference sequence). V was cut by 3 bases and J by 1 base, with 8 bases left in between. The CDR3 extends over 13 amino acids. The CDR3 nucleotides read TGCAGTGCTAGCGGGGAGGGCACAGATACGCAGTATTTT. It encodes CSASGEGTDTQYF.

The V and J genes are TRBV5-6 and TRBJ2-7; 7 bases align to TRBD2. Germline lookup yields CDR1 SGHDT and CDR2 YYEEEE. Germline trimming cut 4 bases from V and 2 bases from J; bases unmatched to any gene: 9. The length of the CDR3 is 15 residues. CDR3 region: CASSPWGGGPYEQYF. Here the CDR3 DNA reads TGTGCCAGCAGCCCCTGGGGGGGAGGGCCCTACGAGCAGTACTTC.

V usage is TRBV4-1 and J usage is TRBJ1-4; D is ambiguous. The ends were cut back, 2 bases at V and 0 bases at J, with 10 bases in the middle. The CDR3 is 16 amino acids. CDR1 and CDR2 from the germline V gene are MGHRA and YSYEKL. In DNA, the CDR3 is TGCGCCAGCAGCCAAACCCCACCTGCAACTAATGAAAAACTGTTTTTT. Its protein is CASSQTPPATNEKLFF.